The rows below give T cell receptor beta chains drawn from one sample of a study of T cells in Graves' hyperthyroidism and ophthalmopathy. In TCRdb, the multiplex PCR reads were re-called with MiXCR into one record per CDR3 protein. This sample has some 490,000 distinct CDR3 sequences; approximately 23% occur once, and the top ten carry around 47%. What was sequenced was blood. The origin of the receptors is a woman in her 70s with Graves' ophthalmopathy. Both conserved end residues are part of each CDR3. The D gene is left open where the match is weak. Part of the rows lack a size; the others show once, few, many or a class for expanded clones.

j_call clone_size v_call d_call cdr3_aa cdr3_nt
TRBJ1-5 - TRBV19 - CASSIMGAGLSNQPQHF TGTGCCAGTAGTATTATGGGGGCAGGGCTTAGCAATCAGCCCCAGCATTTT
TRBJ2-7 - TRBV5-1 TRBD1 CASSPGQGRHEQYF TGCGCCAGCAGCCCTGGACAGGGTAGACACGAGCAGTACTTC
TRBJ2-7 many TRBV2 - CASSEADGDGSSYEQYF TGTGCCAGCAGTGAAGCGGATGGGGACGGGAGTTCGTACGAGCAGTACTTC
TRBJ2-7 many TRBV7-9 - CASSLDGRGYEQYF TGTGCCAGCAGCTTAGACGGCAGGGGCTACGAGCAGTACTTC
TRBJ2-1 many TRBV20-1 TRBD1 CSAGQGKNNEQFF TGCAGTGCCGGACAGGGGAAAAACAATGAGCAGTTCTTC
TRBJ1-2 many TRBV28 TRBD1 CAISAGQGGVFGYTF TGTGCCATCTCGGCGGGACAGGGGGGGGTTTTTGGCTACACCTTC
TRBJ2-1 - TRBV11-3 - CASSLPGTSSYNEQFF TGTGCCAGCAGCTTACCAGGGACCAGCTCCTACAATGAGCAGTTCTTC
TRBJ2-1 - TRBV7-2 - CASSLRVSPYNEQFF TGTGCCAGCAGCCTTAGAGTGAGCCCCTACAATGAGCAGTTCTTC
TRBJ2-3 - TRBV28 - CASSLFTGITDTQYF TGTGCCAGCAGTTTATTTACGGGAATCACAGATACGCAGTATTTT
TRBJ2-1 few TRBV5-1 TRBD2 CASLKELPGTSGRYEQFF TGCGCCAGCCTAAAAGAACTCCCCGGGACTAGCGGGAGGTATGAGCAGTTCTTC
TRBJ2-5 - TRBV20-1 - CSAGAGAAAQYF TGCAGTGCCGGGGCTGGGGCGGCGGCCCAGTACTTC
TRBJ1-1 - TRBV18 - CASSPGGQAFF TGTGCCAGCTCACCAGGGGGCCAGGCTTTCTTT
TRBJ2-1 - TRBV9 TRBD2 CASSGGGLAGHEQFF TGTGCCAGCAGCGGCGGGGGGCTAGCGGGACATGAGCAGTTCTTC
TRBJ2-1 many TRBV10-3 TRBD1 CAIRPSTGIYEQFF TGTGCCATCAGGCCCTCGACAGGGATCTATGAGCAGTTCTTC
TRBJ2-5 few TRBV7-2 - CASSLFVLAGETQYF TGTGCCAGCAGCTTATTCGTGTTGGCGGGAGAGACCCAGTACTTC
TRBJ2-5 - TRBV28 - CASSLRLDQETQYF TGTGCCAGCAGTCTTCGACTAGACCAAGAGACCCAGTACTTC
TRBJ2-3 - TRBV6-4 TRBD2 CASSELAGSTDTQYF TGTGCCAGCAGTGAGCTAGCGGGAAGCACAGATACGCAGTATTTT
TRBJ1-3 - TRBV24-1 TRBD1 CAQQGGRSSGNTIYF TGTGCCCAACAGGGGGGCAGAAGCTCTGGAAACACCATATATTTT
TRBJ2-7 - TRBV14 TRBD2 CASSRGPGTSGSSYEQYF TGTGCCAGCAGCCGGGGCCCCGGGACTAGCGGATCTAGCTACGAGCAGTACTTC
TRBJ1-5 many TRBV6-2/TRBV6-3 - CASSYSAHGPEDQPQHF TGTGCCAGCAGTTACTCGGCCCACGGACCCGAGGACCAGCCCCAGCATTTT
TRBJ2-7 few TRBV19 TRBD2 CASSSFEAGEQYF TGTGCCAGTAGTAGTTTCGAAGCGGGGGAGCAGTACTTC
TRBJ2-7 many TRBV28 - CASNRDGAYEQYF TGTGCCAGCAACAGGGACGGAGCCTACGAGCAGTACTTC
TRBJ2-7 - TRBV11-3 - CASSFRPLYEQYF TGTGCCAGCAGCTTTAGGCCCCTCTACGAGCAGTACTTC
TRBJ1-2 few TRBV3-1 - CASSHGRGRGENGYTF TGTGCCAGCAGCCACGGCAGAGGGCGTGGAGAGAATGGCTACACCTTC
TRBJ1-6 - TRBV3-1 - CASSLLGNSPLHF TGTGCCAGCAGCCTTCTAGGGAATTCACCCCTCCACTTT
TRBJ1-2 - TRBV30 - CAWNFKGYGYTF TGTGCCTGGAATTTTAAGGGCTATGGCTACACCTTC
TRBJ2-7 - TRBV30 - CAWRGPSYEQYF TGTGCCTGGAGGGGGCCGTCCTACGAGCAGTACTTC
TRBJ2-3 few TRBV20-1 TRBD2 CSATPGLAGAGDTQYF TGCAGTGCTACCCCGGGACTAGCGGGAGCAGGAGATACGCAGTATTTT
TRBJ1-5 many TRBV7-2 - CASSLGKNQPQHF TGTGCCAGCAGCTTAGGCAAAAATCAGCCCCAGCATTTT
TRBJ2-7 - TRBV6-1 TRBD1 CASSDDRGLNEQYF TGTGCCAGCAGTGATGACAGGGGGCTCAACGAGCAGTACTTC
TRBJ2-3 many TRBV2 TRBD1 CARSAQNRGQADTQYF TGTGCCAGGAGCGCCCAGAACAGGGGGCAAGCAGATACGCAGTATTTT
TRBJ1-1 few TRBV5-1 TRBD1 CASSRSGGTEAFF TGCGCCAGCAGCCGATCAGGGGGAACTGAAGCTTTCTTT
TRBJ2-1 many TRBV28 TRBD2 CASSQPGLAGDRSYNEQFF TGTGCCAGCAGTCAACCGGGACTAGCGGGAGATCGATCCTACAATGAGCAGTTCTTC
TRBJ2-7 few TRBV6-1 - CASSEAGSSYEQYF TGTGCCAGCAGTGAAGCCGGATCAAGCTACGAGCAGTACTTC
TRBJ2-1 few TRBV6-2/TRBV6-3 TRBD1 CASSPDRGGNEQFF TGTGCCAGCAGTCCAGACAGGGGAGGCAATGAGCAGTTCTTC
TRBJ2-7 few TRBV7-8 TRBD1 CASSPGGRTGAREQYF TGTGCCAGCAGCCCCGGGGGTCGGACAGGGGCACGCGAGCAGTACTTC
TRBJ2-5 - TRBV20-1 - CSARVGGAGVQETQYF TGCAGTGCTAGAGTGGGGGGGGCTGGGGTCCAAGAGACCCAGTACTTC
TRBJ2-3 - TRBV19 - CASTLTASTDTQYF TGTGCCAGTACCCTGACAGCGAGCACAGATACGCAGTATTTT
TRBJ2-7 few TRBV20-1 - CSAGYNSIGPYEQYF TGCAGTGCGGGATACAACAGTATAGGACCCTACGAGCAGTACTTC
TRBJ2-2 few TRBV10-2 TRBD2 CASILAGGPGELFF TGCGCCAGCATACTAGCGGGAGGCCCCGGGGAGCTGTTTTTT
TRBJ2-5 once TRBV4-2 TRBD2 CASSPSPGTSGETQYF TGTGCCAGCAGCCCCTCCCCCGGGACTAGTGGGGAGACCCAGTACTTC
TRBJ2-4 many TRBV29-1 - CSVVPWAGRKNIQYF TGCAGCGTTGTCCCCTGGGCAGGGCGAAAAAACATTCAGTACTTC
TRBJ2-6 many TRBV5-1 - CASSLSGSNPGANVLTF TGCGCCAGCAGCTTGTCTGGGAGTAACCCTGGGGCCAACGTCCTGACTTTC
TRBJ2-1 few TRBV6-1 - CASSVLRGQSSYNEQFF TGTGCCAGCAGTGTGCTTCGCGGGCAGAGCTCTTACAATGAGCAGTTCTTC
TRBJ1-3 - TRBV6-1 TRBD1 CASSFRDSSYSGNTIYF TGTGCCAGCAGCTTCCGGGACAGTTCCTACTCTGGAAACACCATATATTTT
TRBJ1-1 many TRBV3-1 - CASRKNTEAFF TGTGCCAGCAGAAAGAACACTGAAGCTTTCTTT
TRBJ2-2 many TRBV7-2 TRBD1 CASSLGTGLTGELFF TGTGCCAGCAGCTTAGGGACAGGGCTCACCGGGGAGCTGTTTTTT
TRBJ1-5 - TRBV28 TRBD1 CASTQPGGGQPQHF TGTGCCAGCACCCAACCAGGGGGCGGTCAGCCCCAGCATTTT
TRBJ2-1 few TRBV20-1 TRBD2 CSARDHLAGSYNEQFF TGCAGTGCTAGAGATCATCTAGCGGGAAGCTACAATGAGCAGTTCTTC
TRBJ1-6 - TRBV5-6 - CASRDTLSSPLHF TGTGCCAGCAGGGACACCCTCTCGTCACCCCTCCACTTT
TRBJ2-5 few TRBV30 TRBD2 CAWIKRGQETQYF TGTGCCTGGATTAAGCGGGGCCAAGAGACCCAGTACTTC
TRBJ1-2 - TRBV7-2 - CASSQSDRIYGYTF TGTGCCAGCAGCCAATCGGACAGAATTTATGGCTACACCTTC
TRBJ1-1 - TRBV29-1 - CSYPIGTEAFF TGCAGCTATCCCATTGGAACTGAAGCTTTCTTT
TRBJ1-5 few TRBV28 - CASLTSAEYSNQPQHF TGTGCCAGCCTGACCTCGGCAGAGTATAGCAATCAGCCCCAGCATTTT
TRBJ2-4 - TRBV10-1 TRBD1 CAGRQGYKNIQYF TGCGCCGGTAGACAGGGTTACAAAAACATTCAGTACTTC
TRBJ2-5 few TRBV20-1 TRBD1 CSARTGGRETQYF TGCAGTGCCAGGACAGGGGGCCGGGAGACCCAGTACTTC
TRBJ2-7 many TRBV3-1 - CASSQDLRGTPFF TGTGCCAGCAGCCAAGATCTCCGCGGGACCCCCTTTTTC